This TCR beta chain was observed in a study of tumor and adjacent non-tumor tissue in lung cancer. Turning to the study itself: Patients comprised some eleven adenocarcinoma, a couple of squamous cell carcinoma and 1 small cell lung cancer. The study, taken as a whole, reports: Tumor repertoires had a smaller top 100 clone share than normal lung.

This sample's RNA came from whole unsorted tissue. Between August and November 2014, newly diagnosed, chemotherapy-naive lung cancer patients underwent thoracic surgery in China. TCRbeta libraries were built with three rounds of nested PCR, modified from ARM-PCR. One entry per CDR3 protein results from TCRdb running MiXCR on the multiplex PCR reads. Found here are 120,000 or so distinct CDR3 sequences, 60% to 70% of them singletons; the top ten hold 13%. Trimming stripped 7 bases from V and 2 bases from J, with 18 bases between. The CDR3 length is 16 residues. The germline V gene has CDR1 SGHAT and CDR2 FQDESV (reference sequence). A note on this clonotype: What it binds is unknown. The conserved phenylalanine or tryptophan normally closing the CDR3 is absent here, so this likely arose from a read error.

The TCR sequence derives from a man younger than 40 with non-small cell lung cancer. What was sequenced was lung tumor tissue. This rearrangement joins TRBV11-1 to TRBJ2-4, with D tentatively TRBD2 (6 bases). Here the CDR3 DNA reads TGTGCCAGCACCCACTTAGGCGGGGCGACCAAAAACATTCAGTACATC. It encodes CASTHLGGATKNIQYI.